This T cell receptor (beta chain) originates from a study of cytomegalovirus exposure and HLA in healthy donors. The study ran its PCR with 60 Vbeta and 13 Jbeta primers. The data were produced by immunoSEQ multiplex PCR, yet TCRdb's version contains in-frame clones alone and is incomplete. The sample contains around 150,000 clones, roughly 65% of which appear only once. Donors counted as nominally healthy when sampled, yet unrecorded immune exposures were likely. CDR3 length: 11 amino acids. Germline CDR1 and CDR2: SQVTM and ANQGSEA. V was cut by 7 bases and J by 6 bases, with 12 bases left in between. Whole-study findings and limits: Later analysis identified a missense DCLRE1C variant that was linked to TCR beta V- and J-gene trimming. Sequences of the TCR beta chain were said to predict the HLA-A and HLA-B alleles of most subjects accurately.

Comments on this clone: The antigen remains undetermined.

This receptor was obtained from a man aged 18 to 29 in good health and CMV-seropositive. The gene calls are TRBV29-1 and TRBJ1-1, with a weak D call TRBD1 (5 bases). Sequenced material: PBMCs. CDR3 sequence (DNA): TGCAGCGCCTCAGGGTCCCCTGAAGCTTTCTTT. It is translated as CSASGSPEAFF.